There are a few counts of the clone carrying this T cell receptor delta chain. TCRdb re-identified clones in the RT-PCR reads via CATT. The repertoire includes about 4,900 delta-chain clones, 16% of them detected once, and 4.8% sits in the top ten. This sample stems from a study of gamma-delta T cells after stem cell transplantation. The length of the CDR3 is 20 residues. CDR1 is TVYSNPD and CDR2 is GDNSRS in the germline V gene (reference sequence). The trim removed 4 bases at V and 0 bases at J, leaving 26 bases unmatched. The chain recombines TRDV3 with TRDJ1; 7 bases are shared with TRDD2. Specimen: gamma-delta T cells. The TCR comes from a human donor. It is not recorded whose cells these are; they may come from a transplant donor. CDR3 coding DNA: TGTGCCTCCCGGCCTTCCTCACTACTGGAGGCGTCGGGGTACACCGATAAACTCATCTTT. Translating gives CASRPSSLLEASGYTDKLIF. The full variable domain, its missing parts supplied by reference TRDV3 and TRDJ1, is CDKVTQSSPDQTVASGSEVVLLCTYDTVYSNPDLFWYRIRPDYSFQFVFYGDNSRSEGADFTQGRFSVKHILTQKAFHLVISPVRTEDSATYYCASRPSSLLEASGYTDKLIFGKGTRVTVEP.